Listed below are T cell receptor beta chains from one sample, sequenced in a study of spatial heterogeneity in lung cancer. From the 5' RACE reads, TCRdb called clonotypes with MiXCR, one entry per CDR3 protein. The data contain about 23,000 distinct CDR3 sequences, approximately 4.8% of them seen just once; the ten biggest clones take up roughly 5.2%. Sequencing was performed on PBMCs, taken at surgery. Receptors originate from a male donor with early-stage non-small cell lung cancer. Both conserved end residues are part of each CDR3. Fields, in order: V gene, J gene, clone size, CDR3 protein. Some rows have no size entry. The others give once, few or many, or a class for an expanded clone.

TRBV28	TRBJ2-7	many	CASRTGHEQYF
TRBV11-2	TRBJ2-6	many	CASSLAGTSKDSGANVLTF
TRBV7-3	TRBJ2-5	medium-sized	CASSLPGETQYF
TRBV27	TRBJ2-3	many	CASSLRTGTGSTDTQYF
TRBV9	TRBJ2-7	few	CASSATSGLAGEQYF
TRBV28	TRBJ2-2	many	CASFQGSVLPGELFF
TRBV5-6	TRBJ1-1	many	CASRTIGNLNTEAFF
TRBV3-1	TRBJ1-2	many	CASSQLQGASGYTF
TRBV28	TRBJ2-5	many	CASSSSGTSGRVPYF
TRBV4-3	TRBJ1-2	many	CASSQVVGDGYTF
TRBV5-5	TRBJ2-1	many	CASSRVFFGAGNNEQFF
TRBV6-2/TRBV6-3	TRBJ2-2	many	CASRLPGQGWVTGELFF
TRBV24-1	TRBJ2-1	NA	CATISPVDNEQFF
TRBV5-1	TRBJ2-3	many	CASSLEGLAGDTQYF
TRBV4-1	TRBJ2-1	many	CASSQAERGFSANEQFF
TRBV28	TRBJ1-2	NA	CVSSGQAYRYGYTF
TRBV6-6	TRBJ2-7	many	CAIAGGGEQYF
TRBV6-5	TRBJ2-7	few	CASRPNPGQGSYEQYF
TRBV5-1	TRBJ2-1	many	CASSLRGSGSGNEQFF
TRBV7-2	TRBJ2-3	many	CASSSYPSVPTDTQYF
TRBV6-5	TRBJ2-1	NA	CASSYSMSNEQFF